The clone carrying this T cell receptor beta chain was found a few times. Its antigen is still unknown. Treatment indicated: roughly nine-day PBMC culture with coronavirus spike peptide pools or control peptides (ViraFEST assay). ViraFEST used peptide pools to expand antigen-specific T cells before TCR sequencing. Convalescent patients tested SARS-CoV-2 PCR positive from March to December 2020, before Alpha, Beta and Delta emerged. These data belong to a study of vaccination and CD4 T cells after COVID-19. The CDR3 runs 13 residues. Germline CDR1 and CDR2: LNHDA and SQIVND (reference sequence). V gave up 2 bases and J gave up 4 bases, with 8 bases separating them. An Oncomine TCR Beta short-read assay was used to sequence the DNA from cultured CD4+ T cells. TCRdb reanalysed the PCR reads using MiXCR and keeps one entry per CDR3 protein. The repertoire holds about 12,000 distinct CDR3 sequences, with around 64% as singletons.

Points from the study as a whole: Spike mono-reactivity was found in 304 of the 307 vaccine-specific clones identified in convalescent patients. Reactive clonotype counts went from median approximately 23 after infection to a few dozen after vaccination, nonsignificantly.

The TCR originated in a human donor who had recovered from COVID-19. Source material: CD4+ T cells from blood, cultured in vitro. The V gene is TRBV19, the J gene TRBJ1-2; tentatively, D is TRBD1 (6 bases). This CDR3 reads CASSILGGYGYTF. The CDR3 DNA reads as TGTGCCAGTAGTATATTAGGGGGCTATGGCTACACCTTC.